The 7 T cell receptor beta chains below come from one sample, sequenced in a study of early T cells in non-severe SARS-CoV-2 infection. TCRdb itself ran the 5' RACE reads through MiXCR, one entry per CDR3 protein. The sample lists roughly 100,000 distinct CDR3 sequences, less than 15% seen once, with less than 8% in the top ten. Specimen: whole blood. The receptors shown here come from an adult who was a healthcare worker with PCR-confirmed SARS-CoV-2 infection or an uninfected control (not recorded which).

This clonotype showed up many times. This rearrangement joins TRBV5-1 to TRBJ2-3, with D maybe TRBD2 (6 bases). Germline CDR1 and CDR2: SGHRS and YFSETQ. This CDR3 has 17 amino acids. Between the trimmed V and J ends, which lost 0 bases and 0 bases, there was a span of 14 bases. In DNA, the CDR3 is TGCGCCAGCAGCTTGGCGGCGGGACTCTCTAGCACAGATACGCAGTATTTT. This encodes CASSLAAGLSSTDTQYF.

The genes are TRBV6-1 and TRBJ2-7; 7 nucleotides match TRBD2. From germline, CDR1 is MNHNS and CDR2 SASEGT. Trimming at V came to 6 bases and at J to 3 bases, leaving 11 bases not matched to a gene. There are 15 residues in the CDR3. The CDR3 DNA follows: TGTGCCAGCAGCCCCGGGGCTAGCGGCCTCTACGAGCAGTACTTC. Translated: CASSPGASGLYEQYF.

The chain couples TRBV24-1 to TRBJ2-2; D possibly corresponds to TRBD2 (6 bases). Deletions cut 1 base from V and 6 bases from J, with 11 bases between. The CDR3 runs 15 residues. Germline lookup yields CDR1 KGHDR and CDR2 SFDVKD. Here the CDR3 DNA reads TGTGCCACCAGTGATTTTGGGGGGAATCCCGGGGAGCTGTTTTTT. Translation: CATSDFGGNPGELFF.

This clonotype showed up many times. The chain couples TRBV27 to TRBJ2-1; 8 bases line up with TRBD1. The ends lost 3 bases at V and 4 bases at J; junction bases unmatched: 8. CDR3 length: 16 residues. In germline, CDR1 is MNHEY, CDR2 SMNVEV (reference sequence). CDR3 in DNA: TGTGCCAGCAGTTTTTTTAGGACAGGGAGTTACAATGAGCAGTTCTTC. Protein product: CASSFFRTGSYNEQFF.

This chain uses TRBV28 with TRBJ1-5, with D perhaps TRBD1 (5 bases). Germline V lookup: CDR1 MDHEN, CDR2 SYDVKM. V lost 6 bases to trimming and J lost 3 bases, with 9 bases between them. The CDR3 totals 13 residues. The CDR3 loop reads CASSGTVNQPQHF. The CDR3 coding sequence is TGTGCCAGCAGCGGGACCGTCAATCAGCCCCAGCATTTT. Full variable domain (outside the CDR3, taken from reference TRBV28 and TRBJ1-5): DVKVTQSSRYLVKRTGEKVFLECVQDMDHENMFWYRQDPGLGLRLIYFSYDVKMKEKGDIPEGYSVSREKKERFSLILESASTNQTSMYLCASSGTVNQPQHFGDGTRLSIL.

The chain recombines TRBV20-1 with TRBJ2-3; D might be TRBD2 (6 bases). The V gene lost 6 bases and the J gene lost 3 bases, with 19 bases spanning the gap. Germline loops: CDR1 DFQATT, CDR2 SNEGSKA (reference sequence). The CDR3 consists of 15 residues. The CDR3 sequence is CSAPIPGEATDTQYF. Written as DNA, the CDR3 is TGCAGTGCCCCGATACCCGGGGAGGCGACAGATACGCAGTATTTT.

The chain recombines TRBV20-1 with TRBJ1-1, with D uncertain. This CDR3 contains 11 residues. V was pared by 3 bases and J by 7 bases, with 9 bases between. Germline V gene sequence: CDR1 DFQATT, CDR2 SNEGSKA (reference sequence). The CDR3 region is CSARGGIEAFF. CDR3 nucleotides: TGCAGTGCTAGGGGTGGTATTGAAGCTTTCTTT.